A selection of T cell receptor beta chains follows, all from one sample in a study of blood T cell repertoires in COVID-19. Clones were read by immunoSEQ multiplex PCR, and TCRdb kept only the in-frame ones, dropping some. In the table there are 90,000 to 150,000 clones, approximately 80% of which are singletons. Specimen: peripheral blood. The receptors stem from a human donor in a cohort sampled during active COVID-19. The CDR3 runs from the conserved cysteine through the conserved F or W. D genes are given only for firm matches. Clone size is shown for a subset of rows, as once, few, many or a class of expanded clone.

abundance	v_gene	d_gene	j_gene	CDR3aa	CDR3nt
.	TRBV28	.	TRBJ2-3	CASGPGRSTDTQYF	TGTGCCAGTGGCCCAGGTAGAAGCACAGATACGCAGTATTTT
few	TRBV5-1	.	TRBJ2-5	CASSLAPSLSQETQYF	TGCGCCAGCAGCTTGGCCCCTAGCCTAAGCCAAGAGACCCAGTACTTC
.	TRBV28	TRBD1	TRBJ1-6	CASSPHPGTGVSPLHF	TGTGCCAGCAGTCCCCACCCCGGGACAGGGGTGTCACCCCTCCACTTT
.	TRBV27	TRBD1	TRBJ1-5	CASSPRQGTQPQHF	TGTGCCAGCAGTCCCCGACAGGGCACTCAGCCCCAGCATTTT
.	TRBV24-1	.	TRBJ2-7	CATAPPGGRSVGEQYF	TGTGCCACCGCCCCCCCAGGAGGGCGGTCAGTCGGCGAGCAGTACTTC
.	TRBV20-1	.	TRBJ1-1	CSAIPGAEAFF	TGCAGTGCGATACCAGGGGCTGAAGCTTTCTTT
.	TRBV4-1	.	TRBJ2-5	CASSLGLEETQYF	TGCGCCAGCAGCCTGGGACTGGAAGAGACCCAGTACTTC
once	TRBV24-1	TRBD1	TRBJ1-5	CATKIRDRGLGQPQHF	TGTGCCACCAAGATCCGGGACAGGGGGCTTGGTCAGCCCCAGCATTTT
few	TRBV3-1/TRBV3-2	.	TRBJ1-3	CASSQVGSSGNTIYF	TGTGCCAGCAGCCAAGTGGGGAGCTCTGGAAACACCATATATTTT
.	TRBV6-2/TRBV6-3	.	TRBJ1-2	CASSYSGENYGYTF	TGTGCCAGCAGTTACAGCGGGGAGAACTATGGCTACACCTTC
.	TRBV7-3	.	TRBJ2-1	CASSSGHQLEQFF	TGTGCCAGCAGCTCGGGACACCAACTGGAGCAGTTCTTC
few	TRBV28	.	TRBJ1-5	CASSNNQPQHF	TGTGCCAGCAGCAACAATCAGCCCCAGCATTTT
.	TRBV5-4	.	TRBJ2-1	CASSLARGAQFF	TGTGCCAGCAGCTTGGCCCGGGGAGCGCAGTTCTTC
.	TRBV7-3	TRBD2	TRBJ2-1	CASSPNLGLGSNEQFF	TGTGCCAGCAGCCCCAACCTGGGACTAGGGTCGAATGAGCAGTTCTTC
.	TRBV6-5	.	TRBJ2-3	CASRLAGTDTQYF	TGTGCCAGCAGACTCGCGGGCACAGATACGCAGTATTTT
.	TRBV7-9	TRBD2	TRBJ2-7	CASRAGPREGFEQYF	TGTGCCAGCAGGGCTGGGCCTCGGGAGGGTTTCGAGCAGTACTTC
.	TRBV11-3	.	TRBJ2-7	CASSLGRDYEQYF	TGTGCCAGCAGCTTAGGCAGGGATTACGAGCAGTACTTC
.	TRBV5-1	TRBD1	TRBJ1-6	CASSLDGQGAYNSPLHF	TGCGCCAGCAGCTTGGATGGACAGGGGGCCTATAATTCACCCCTCCACTTT
.	TRBV27	TRBD2	TRBJ2-7	CASSLSTSGSREQYF	TGTGCCAGCAGTTTATCGACTAGCGGGAGTAGGGAGCAGTACTTC
.	TRBV25-1	.	TRBJ1-1	CASLRSGNTEAFF	TGTGCCAGCCTCCGGTCAGGGAACACTGAAGCTTTCTTT
few	TRBV29-1	TRBD2	TRBJ2-7	CSVEDSGLAGGRVEQYF	TGCAGCGTTGAAGATTCGGGACTAGCGGGAGGGCGGGTCGAGCAGTACTTC
.	TRBV15	TRBD1	TRBJ2-7	CATSLNRGLGEQYF	TGTGCCACCAGCCTGAACAGGGGATTGGGCGAGCAGTACTTC